These T cell receptor beta chains were read from a single sample in a study of blood T cell repertoires in COVID-19. The protocol was immunoSEQ multiplex PCR, while the TCRdb copy is restricted to in-frame clones and leaves out a portion. Among approximately 160,000 clones, approximately 93% were seen once, and the ten largest hold less than 2%. Sequencing was performed on peripheral blood. The receptors come from a woman between 55 and 75 years old with COVID-19, enrolled during active disease. Each CDR3 is given with its conserved first and last residue. D genes are given only for firm matches. Some rows mark clone size as missing; the rest say once, few, many or name a class of expanded clone.

v_call,d_call,j_call,clone_size,cdr3_nt,cdr3_aa
TRBV7-2,TRBD1,TRBJ1-4,.,TGTGCCAGCAGCCTACAGACAGGGGGGTACGAAAAACTGTTTTTT,CASSLQTGGYEKLFF
TRBV2,.,TRBJ1-2,.,TGTGCCAGCAGTGAAGCGGCTCCGATTAACTATGGCTACACCTTC,CASSEAAPINYGYTF
TRBV6-2/TRBV6-3,.,TRBJ1-5,.,TGTGCCAGCAGTTACGGAGGGTTCTCGGCGAGCAATCAGCCCCAGCATTTT,CASSYGGFSASNQPQHF
TRBV5-4,TRBD2,TRBJ2-3,.,TGTGCCAGCGCGGCGGGGGGAACAGATACGCAGTATTTT,CASAAGGTDTQYF
TRBV28,.,TRBJ1-5,.,TGTGCCAGCAGTGCCTCTTTTGGCCTGGGGGCGGCGGATCAGCCCCAGCATTTT,CASSASFGLGAADQPQHF
TRBV7-9,.,TRBJ1-6,.,TGTGCCAGCAGCGGCTGGGACACCACCAATTCACCCCTCCACTTT,CASSGWDTTNSPLHF
TRBV5-1,.,TRBJ2-7,.,TGCGCCAGCAGCTACGATATCGGACAGACGGGCTCCTACGAGCAGTACTTC,CASSYDIGQTGSYEQYF
TRBV19,TRBD1,TRBJ1-1,.,TGTGCCAGTAGTTCAACCGCAGGGGGGATCACTGAAGCTTTCTTT,CASSSTAGGITEAFF
TRBV5-5,.,TRBJ1-1,.,TGTGCCAGCTGCTTAGGGGTGAACACTGAAGCTTTCTTT,CASCLGVNTEAFF
TRBV12-1,.,TRBJ2-3,.,TGTGCCAGCAGTTTTAAGACAGTAAGCACAGATACGCAGTATTTT,CASSFKTVSTDTQYF
TRBV5-4,TRBD2,TRBJ2-4,.,TGTGCCAGCCGTATTTGGGGGGGAAACATTCAGTACTTC,CASRIWGGNIQYF
TRBV11-2,TRBD1,TRBJ2-7,.,TGTGCCAGCAGCTTAGGGCAGGGGGCCTACGAGCAGTACTTC,CASSLGQGAYEQYF
TRBV30,.,TRBJ2-5,.,TGTGCCTGGAGTGTGGACAGACAGACCCAGTACTTC,CAWSVDRQTQYF
TRBV10-3,.,TRBJ2-7,.,TGTGCCATCAGTGAAGGCGGACTCTACGAGCAGTACTTC,CAISEGGLYEQYF
TRBV7-9,.,TRBJ1-2,.,TGTGCCAGCAGCTTATCAATCACAGCTCTTGGCTACACCTTC,CASSLSITALGYTF
TRBV19,.,TRBJ1-4,.,TGTGCCAGTAAGGAGGGAGGCGAGGAAAAACTGTTTTTT,CASKEGGEEKLFF
TRBV5-4,TRBD1,TRBJ1-2,.,TGTGCCAGCAGCTTGCAGGGGGCTAACTATGGCTACACCTTC,CASSLQGANYGYTF
TRBV6-6,TRBD1,TRBJ2-7,.,TGTGCCAGCAGTTTATATAGGGGGCCAGAGCAGTACTTC,CASSLYRGPEQYF
TRBV4-2,.,TRBJ1-1,.,TGTGCCAGCAGCCAAGATCTAACAGGCCCGAGGACTGAAGCTTTCTTT,CASSQDLTGPRTEAFF
TRBV2,.,TRBJ2-7,.,TGTGCCAGCAGTGATGGGGGGATTAACGAGCAGTACTTC,CASSDGGINEQYF
TRBV30,.,TRBJ1-1,.,TGTGCCGGACAACCGACAGGCCGGACTGAAGCTTTCTTT,CAGQPTGRTEAFF
TRBV15,.,TRBJ1-2,few,TGTGCCACCAGTCCCCGGGGTAATACCTATGGCTACACCTTC,CATSPRGNTYGYTF
TRBV12-3/TRBV12-4,.,TRBJ1-6,.,TGTGCCAGCTCCGGGACACCTAATTCACCCCTCCACTTT,CASSGTPNSPLHF
TRBV5-4,.,TRBJ2-2,.,TGTGCCAGCAGCTTGGACAGGTATACCACCGGGGAGCTGTTTTTT,CASSLDRYTTGELFF
TRBV11-1,.,TRBJ1-6,.,TGTGCCAGCAGCGCCGGGACTTTCTCCTATAATTCACCCCTCCACTTT,CASSAGTFSYNSPLHF
TRBV5-1,TRBD2,TRBJ2-2,.,TGCGCCAGCAGCCGAGGGACTAGCGGGGGACCTAACACCGGGGAGCTGTTTTTT,CASSRGTSGGPNTGELFF
TRBV6-6,.,TRBJ2-7,once,TGTGCCAGCAGTTACTCGGAGCTAGCTAACGAGCAGTACTTC,CASSYSELANEQYF
TRBV5-6,TRBD1,TRBJ1-2,.,TGTGCCAGCAGCCTGGGACAGGGGGCTTGGGGCTACACCTTC,CASSLGQGAWGYTF
TRBV10-3,TRBD1,TRBJ1-4,.,TGTGCCATCAGTGAGACAGGGGGGAAGCGGGAAAAACTGTTTTTT,CAISETGGKREKLFF
TRBV7-2,.,TRBJ1-2,.,TGTGCCAGCAGCCCTTCTCTAGGCGACTATGGCTACACCTTC,CASSPSLGDYGYTF
TRBV6-4,TRBD2,TRBJ2-2,.,TGTGCCAGCAGTGATTCGAGACTAGCGGGGAACACCGGGGAGCTGTTTTTT,CASSDSRLAGNTGELFF
TRBV5-8,.,TRBJ1-4,.,TGTGCCAGCAGCCCGGGGGGTCAGGGTTTCTCCGAAAAACTGTTTTTT,CASSPGGQGFSEKLFF
TRBV30,.,TRBJ1-5,.,TGTGCCTGGAAAGGGCAGGGGTATCAGCCCCAGCATTTT,CAWKGQGYQPQHF
TRBV15,.,TRBJ2-7,.,TGTGCCACCAGCAGAGATCGCGGGTCCTACGAGCAGTACTTC,CATSRDRGSYEQYF
TRBV12-3/TRBV12-4,TRBD2,TRBJ2-1,.,TGTGCCAGCAGTTTAAGCGGGGGAGATGAGCAGTTCTTC,CASSLSGGDEQFF
TRBV2,TRBD1,TRBJ1-3,.,TGTGCCAGCAGGGGGATTGGGACAGGGGAAGGCACCATATATTTT,CASRGIGTGEGTIYF
TRBV9,TRBD1,TRBJ1-4,.,TGTGCCAGCAGCGTAGGAGTACAGGGGGGGAATGAAAAACTGTTTTTT,CASSVGVQGGNEKLFF
TRBV4-2,.,TRBJ1-6,.,TGTGCCAGCAGCCAAATTGGCTCGGGAAGGGGGAGTTCACCCCTCCACTTT,CASSQIGSGRGSSPLHF
TRBV20-1,TRBD1,TRBJ1-1,once,TGCAGTGCTAGTTGGGGACAGAAGAACACTGAAGCTTTCTTT,CSASWGQKNTEAFF
TRBV5-4,.,TRBJ1-5,.,TGTGCCAGCAGCTCAGACAGTTCTCAGCCCCAGCATTTT,CASSSDSSQPQHF
TRBV19,.,TRBJ1-2,.,TGTGCCAGTACAGTTCGACCTAGTAACTATGGCTACACCTTC,CASTVRPSNYGYTF
TRBV19,TRBD1,TRBJ1-2,.,TGTGCCAGTAGTATAGGTTCAGGGGGCAGTTATGGCTACACCTTC,CASSIGSGGSYGYTF
TRBV7-6,.,TRBJ2-5,once,TGTGCCAGCAGCTTAAGAGGACAGTCACAAGAGACCCAGTACTTC,CASSLRGQSQETQYF